The rows below give T cell receptor beta chains drawn from one sample of a study of tumor-infiltrating lymphocytes in localized non-small cell lung cancer. Generated by immunoSEQ multiplex PCR, the TCRdb table keeps only in-frame clones and is missing some. This sample has about 12,000 clones; approximately 84% occur once, and the top ten carry approximately 9.3%. Sample: lung tumor tissue. Receptors were obtained from a human donor with non-small cell lung cancer. Both conserved end residues are part of each CDR3. Clone size appears in some rows only: once, few, many, or a class for an expanded clone.

CDR3 | size | V
CASRTNSGSQETQYF | - | TRBV5-1
CASSRSPGNTIYF | few | TRBV6-5
CASTGGRTARYEQYF | - | TRBV10-3
CASSPGLALEGEQYF | - | TRBV18
CASSLGGVNYGYTF | once | TRBV28
CASRILGGETQYF | - | TRBV2
CASSPAGGFTSYEQYF | few | TRBV28
CASSSFTDTQYF | - | TRBV7-8
CASSFQRSTYEQYF | few | TRBV28
CASRNLGGEQFF | - | TRBV6-5
CASGRGRSFGELFF | - | TRBV6-1
CASSPDNGEQFF | - | TRBV5-5
CASTAGGTNNEQFF | - | TRBV5-1
CATSTEATYSSGANVLTF | - | TRBV15
CASSLEGALVNEQFF | - | TRBV7-9
CASSSSTKNTEAFF | once | TRBV5-1
CASSSGQGTDTQYF | medium-sized | TRBV5-1
CASSRSGSSYDEQFF | - | TRBV27
CASSLVYNQPQHF | - | TRBV5-5
CASSLNRMNTEAFF | - | TRBV7-2
CASSYRDSYSYEQYF | - | TRBV7-2
CASSLDRPNGEKLFF | few | TRBV6-6
CASSMGDRGNAGYTF | once | TRBV6-5
CASSVGVSSGGTQYF | - | TRBV9
CASTPPQGTDTQYF | - | TRBV5-5
CASSLVGGSSYEQYF | - | TRBV5-5
CASSLSSGRRKGYNEQFF | - | TRBV11-3
CASSPDRAYNEQFF | - | TRBV27
CASSLDGTGEAYNEQFF | - | TRBV5-1
CASSLVAAAATNEKLFF | - | TRBV11-2
CASSSGREWSNQPQHF | - | TRBV6-5
CASSVGLGLNTEAFF | - | TRBV9
CAISESTTGETQYF | - | TRBV10-3
CASSLSSGMNTEAFF | - | TRBV7-9
CASSEVWRGQEQYF | - | TRBV6-1
CAWNGQGTGKLFF | - | TRBV30
CASSIVAGDTEAFF | - | TRBV19
CASSLGGGTEAFF | - | TRBV5-1
CSVEDPSGSSYNEQFF | - | TRBV29-1
CASSPGGTGNTIYF | - | TRBV18
CASSPTSGMGIGELFF | - | TRBV5-1
CASSQEWDSTDTQYF | once | TRBV4-1
CASSLAGSSGTYEQYF | - | TRBV7-2
CSAELSNEQFF | - | TRBV20-1